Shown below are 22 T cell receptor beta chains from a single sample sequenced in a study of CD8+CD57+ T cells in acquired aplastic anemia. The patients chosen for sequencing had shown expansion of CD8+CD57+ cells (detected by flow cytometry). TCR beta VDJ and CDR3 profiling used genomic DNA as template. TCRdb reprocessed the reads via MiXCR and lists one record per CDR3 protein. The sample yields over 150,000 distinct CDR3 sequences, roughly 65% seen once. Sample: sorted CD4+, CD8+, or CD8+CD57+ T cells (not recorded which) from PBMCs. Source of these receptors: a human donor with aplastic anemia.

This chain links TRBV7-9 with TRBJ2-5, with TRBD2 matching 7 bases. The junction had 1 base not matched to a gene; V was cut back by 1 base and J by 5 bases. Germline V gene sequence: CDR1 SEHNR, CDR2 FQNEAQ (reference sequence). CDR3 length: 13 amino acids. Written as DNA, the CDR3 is TGTGCCAGCAGCTTAGTCGGGAGGGAGACCCAGTACTTC. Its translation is CASSLVGRETQYF.

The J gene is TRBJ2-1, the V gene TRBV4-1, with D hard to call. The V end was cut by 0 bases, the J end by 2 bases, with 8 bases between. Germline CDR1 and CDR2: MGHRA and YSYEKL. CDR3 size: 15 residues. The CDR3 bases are TGCGCCAGCAGCCAAGATGCTCCCGCCTACAATGAGCAGTTCTTC. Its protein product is CASSQDAPAYNEQFF.

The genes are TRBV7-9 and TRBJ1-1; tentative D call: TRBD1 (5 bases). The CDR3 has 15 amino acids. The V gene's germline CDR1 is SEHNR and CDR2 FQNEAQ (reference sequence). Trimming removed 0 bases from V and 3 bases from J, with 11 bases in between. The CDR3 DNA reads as TGTGCCAGCAGCTTAGCGGTGGGGGAGGACACTGAAGCTTTCTTT. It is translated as CASSLAVGEDTEAFF.

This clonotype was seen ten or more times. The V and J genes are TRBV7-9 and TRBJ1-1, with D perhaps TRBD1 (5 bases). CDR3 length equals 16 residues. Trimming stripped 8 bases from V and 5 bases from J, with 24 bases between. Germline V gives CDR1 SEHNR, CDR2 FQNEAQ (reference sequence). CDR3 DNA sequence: TGTGCCAGCGGCAAACAGGAAATAACGGAGGGGACTGAAGCTTTCTTT. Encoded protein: CASGKQEITEGTEAFF.

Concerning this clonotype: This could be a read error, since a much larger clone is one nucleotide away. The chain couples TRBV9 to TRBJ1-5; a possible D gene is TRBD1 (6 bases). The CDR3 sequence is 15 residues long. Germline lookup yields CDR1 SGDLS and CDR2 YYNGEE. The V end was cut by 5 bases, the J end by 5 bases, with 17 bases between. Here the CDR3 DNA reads TGTGCCAGCAGGGGGGGGGGGGGGGCGGATCAGCCCCAGCATTTT. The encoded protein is CASRGGGGADQPQHF.

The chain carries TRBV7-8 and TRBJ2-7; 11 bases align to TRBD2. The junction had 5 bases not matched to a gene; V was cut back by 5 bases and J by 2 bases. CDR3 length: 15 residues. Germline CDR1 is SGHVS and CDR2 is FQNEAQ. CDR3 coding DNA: TGTGCCAGCAGCCAGACGACTAGCGGGGCCTACGAGCAGTACTTC. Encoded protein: CASSQTTSGAYEQYF.

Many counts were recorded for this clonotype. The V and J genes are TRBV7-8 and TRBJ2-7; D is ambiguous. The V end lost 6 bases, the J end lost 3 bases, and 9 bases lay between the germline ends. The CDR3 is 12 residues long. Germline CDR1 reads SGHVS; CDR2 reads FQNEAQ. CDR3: CASSQDGYEQYF. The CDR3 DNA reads TGTGCCAGCAGTCAAGACGGCTACGAGCAGTACTTC.

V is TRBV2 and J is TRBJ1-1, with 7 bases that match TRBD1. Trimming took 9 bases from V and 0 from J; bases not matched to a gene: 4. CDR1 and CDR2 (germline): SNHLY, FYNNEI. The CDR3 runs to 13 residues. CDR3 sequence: CASATGLNTEAFF. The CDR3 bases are TGTGCCAGTGCGACAGGGTTGAACACTGAAGCTTTCTTT.

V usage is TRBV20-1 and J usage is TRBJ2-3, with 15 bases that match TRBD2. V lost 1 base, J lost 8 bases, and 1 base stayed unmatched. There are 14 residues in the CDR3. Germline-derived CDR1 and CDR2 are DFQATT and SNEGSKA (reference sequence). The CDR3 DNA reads TGCAGTGCTAGAGGGGGACTAGCGGGAGGTACGCAGTATTTT. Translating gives CSARGGLAGGTQYF.

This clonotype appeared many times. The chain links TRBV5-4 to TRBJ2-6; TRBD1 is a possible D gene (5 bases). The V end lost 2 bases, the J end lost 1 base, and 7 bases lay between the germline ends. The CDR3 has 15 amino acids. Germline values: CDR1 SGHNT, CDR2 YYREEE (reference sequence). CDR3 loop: CASSFQGSGANVLTF. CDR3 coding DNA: TGTGCCAGCAGCTTCCAGGGTTCTGGGGCCAACGTCCTGACTTTC.

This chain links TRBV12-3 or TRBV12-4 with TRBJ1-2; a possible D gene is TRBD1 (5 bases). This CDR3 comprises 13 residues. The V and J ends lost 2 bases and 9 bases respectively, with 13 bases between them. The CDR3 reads CASSLTAGMSYTF. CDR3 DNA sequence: TGTGCCAGCAGTTTAACGGCAGGGATGAGCTACACCTTC.

CDR3 bases: TGTGCCAGCAGTTGGGCCCCAACCTACGAGCAGTACTTC. This encodes CASSWAPTYEQYF. V gene TRBV6-5 combines with J gene TRBJ2-7, with D uncertain. Germline CDR1 reads MNHEY; CDR2 reads SVGAGI. V was cut by 4 bases and J by 2 bases, with 9 bases left in between. The CDR3 spans 13 residues.

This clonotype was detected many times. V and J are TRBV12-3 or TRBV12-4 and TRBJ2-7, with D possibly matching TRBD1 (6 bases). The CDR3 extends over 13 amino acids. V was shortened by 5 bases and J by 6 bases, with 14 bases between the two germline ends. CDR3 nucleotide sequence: TGTGCCAGCAGTCCCTACAGGGCTAGCGAGCAGTACTTC. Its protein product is CASSPYRASEQYF.

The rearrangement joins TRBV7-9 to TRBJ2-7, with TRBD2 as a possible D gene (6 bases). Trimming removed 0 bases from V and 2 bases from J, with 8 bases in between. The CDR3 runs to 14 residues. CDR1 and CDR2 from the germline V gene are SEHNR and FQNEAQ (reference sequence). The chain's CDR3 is CASSLARGTYEQYF. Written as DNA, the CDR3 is TGTGCCAGCAGCTTAGCCCGGGGGACCTACGAGCAGTACTTC.

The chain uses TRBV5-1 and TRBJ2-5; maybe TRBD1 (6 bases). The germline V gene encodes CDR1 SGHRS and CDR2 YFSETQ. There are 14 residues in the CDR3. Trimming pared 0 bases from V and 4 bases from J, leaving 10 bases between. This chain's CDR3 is CASSLDREGETQYF. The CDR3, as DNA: TGCGCCAGCAGCTTGGACAGGGAAGGAGAGACCCAGTACTTC.

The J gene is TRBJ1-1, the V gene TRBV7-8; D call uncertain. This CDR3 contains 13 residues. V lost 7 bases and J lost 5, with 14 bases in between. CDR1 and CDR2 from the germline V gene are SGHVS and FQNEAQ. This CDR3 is CASIERERTEAFF. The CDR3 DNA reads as TGTGCCAGCATCGAGCGGGAAAGGACTGAAGCTTTCTTT.

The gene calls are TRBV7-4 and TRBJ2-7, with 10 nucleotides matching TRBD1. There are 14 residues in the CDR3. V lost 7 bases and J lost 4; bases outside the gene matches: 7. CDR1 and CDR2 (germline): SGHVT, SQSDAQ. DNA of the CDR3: TGTGCCAGCACCCGGACAGGGGGGCGTTACGAGCAGTACTTC. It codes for CASTRTGGRYEQYF.

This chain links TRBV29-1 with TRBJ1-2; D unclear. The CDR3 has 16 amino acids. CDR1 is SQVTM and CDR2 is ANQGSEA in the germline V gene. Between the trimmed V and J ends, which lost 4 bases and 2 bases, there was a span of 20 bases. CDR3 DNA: TGCAGCGTTGTAGGAATGGCGCTCGGAGACAACTATGGCTACACCTTC. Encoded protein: CSVVGMALGDNYGYTF. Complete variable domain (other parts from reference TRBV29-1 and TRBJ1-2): SAVISQKPSRDICQRGTSLTIQCQVDSQVTMMFWYRQQPGQSLTLIATANQGSEATYESGFVIDKFPISRPNLTFSTLTVSNMSPEDSSIYLCSVVGMALGDNYGYTFGSGTRLTVV.

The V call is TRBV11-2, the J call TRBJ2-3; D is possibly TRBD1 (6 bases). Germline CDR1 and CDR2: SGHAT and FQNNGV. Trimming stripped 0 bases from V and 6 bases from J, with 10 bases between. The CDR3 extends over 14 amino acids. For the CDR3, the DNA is TGTGCCAGCAGCTTAGAACAGGGTGGGGATACGCAGTATTTT. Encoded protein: CASSLEQGGDTQYF.

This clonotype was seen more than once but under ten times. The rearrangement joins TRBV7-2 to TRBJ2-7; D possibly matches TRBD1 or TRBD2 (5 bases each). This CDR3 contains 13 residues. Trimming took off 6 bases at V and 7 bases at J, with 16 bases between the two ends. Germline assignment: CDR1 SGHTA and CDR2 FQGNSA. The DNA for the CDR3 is TGTGCCAGCAGTCCTCTGGGACCATGGGAGCAGTACTTC. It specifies CASSPLGPWEQYF.

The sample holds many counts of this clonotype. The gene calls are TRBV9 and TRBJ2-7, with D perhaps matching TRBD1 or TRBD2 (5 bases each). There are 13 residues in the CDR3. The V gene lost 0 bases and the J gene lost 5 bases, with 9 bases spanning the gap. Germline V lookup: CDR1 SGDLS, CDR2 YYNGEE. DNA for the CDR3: TGTGCCAGCAGCGTAGGCCAGGGAGACGAGCAGTACTTC. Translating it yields CASSVGQGDEQYF.

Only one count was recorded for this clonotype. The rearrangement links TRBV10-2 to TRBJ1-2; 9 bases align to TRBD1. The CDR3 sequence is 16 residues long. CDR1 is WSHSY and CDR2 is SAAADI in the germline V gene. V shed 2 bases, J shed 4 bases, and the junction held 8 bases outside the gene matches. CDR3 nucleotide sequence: TGCGCCAGCAGTGAGCTGCCCGGGACAGGGAGCTATGGCTACACCTTC. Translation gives CASSELPGTGSYGYTF.